The following is a T cell receptor (beta chain) sequence with its context. This clone's antigen is unknown. The sample holds no much larger clone one base away, and base qualities are not on file. The data were obtained in a study of blood T cell repertoires in COVID-19 (dated by TCRdb to 2018 to 2021). Regarding the study in general: Samples covering the acute and convalescent phases of COVID-19 were provided by collaborators in the United States, Italy and Spain. The prospective study material was composed of cDNA or gDNA derived from T cells, B-cell-depleted T cells, or PBMCs. Deeply sampled blood TCRbeta repertoires from subjects exposed to, actively infected with, or recovered from COVID-19 were included in the dataset. The repertoires were released in a freely available public database meant as a resource for research on the immune response to SARS-CoV-2. The samples were drawn from the first 160 participants of the ongoing ImmuneRACE study and from some 1,300 subjects provided by 6 global collaborators. A de-identified subject ID, COVID-19 status, age in years and sex were almost always included in the sample metadata. HLA class I and class II types, where available, came from metadata supplied by the sample provider rather than from assay-based typing.

On the study overall, not on this receptor specifically: The amount of clinical and demographic metadata varied by source and participant and was provided uncurated.

Its CDR3 holds 15 amino acids, cysteine through phenylalanine. Only the CDR3 region is kept as DNA, spanning 45 bases read in frame from base 1. Unmatched junction bases come to 6, with V trimmed by 4 bases and J by 7 bases. Reading the germline V gene gives CDR1 SGHRS and CDR2 YFSETQ. One collaborating source in Seattle enrolled patients while the patients were actively infected and followed the patients over time throughout the course of disease. Collaborating institutions collected whole blood in K2EDTA tubes following their own protocols. For TCRbeta analysis, collaborator samples were shipped as frozen whole blood, as isolated PBMCs, or as DNA extracted from either sample type. The immunoSEQ Assay, a bias-controlled multiplex PCR, was used to amplify TCRbeta CDR3 regions from genomic DNA. Turning to the authors' computational methods: The number of nucleated cells in each sample was estimated by amplification of reference gene primers within the assay. Sequence reads were collapsed and filtered to measure the absolute abundance of every unique TCRbeta CDR3 rearrangement. Productive Simpson clonality was computed per sample as the square root of Simpson's diversity index over productive rearrangements. Drawn from immuneACCESS, this table holds only the in-frame rearrangements with V and J called that TCRdb kept. Clones are partly lost; checked studies trace under half to an unresolved V gene and leave the rest unexplained. V and J calls and clone size are copied from that table; D and trimming were computed from the DNA. The sample table lists fewer than 400,000 clones, roughly 90% of them with a count of one. The leading ten clones occupy 2.5% to 3.5% of the sample.

The receptor was isolated from a young woman with COVID-19, enrolled during active disease. The chain joins TRBV5-1 to TRBJ2-3; TRBD2 aligns with 13 central bases. Source material: peripheral blood. The CDR3 protein: CASSPGTSGTYTQYF. Here is the DNA: TGCGCCAGCAGCCCAGGGACTAGCGGGACCTATACGCAGTATTTT.